Given below is one T cell receptor (beta chain) in context. The data were taken from a study of CD8+CD57+ T cells in acquired aplastic anemia. Germline V gives CDR1 DFQATT, CDR2 SNEGSKA (reference sequence). The CDR3 loop spans 14 amino acids. V was pared by 3 bases and J by 4 bases, with 15 bases between. The template for TCR beta VDJ and CDR3 sequence profiling was genomic DNA. TCRdb reprocessed the reads with MiXCR, giving one entry per CDR3 protein. The table includes approximately 270,000 distinct CDR3 sequences, around 60% detected once. This sequence originates from a human donor with severe aplastic anemia or a healthy control (not recorded which). The chain recombines TRBV20-1 with TRBJ2-5; D unresolved. The specimen was sorted CD4+, CD8+, or CD8+CD57+ T cells (not recorded which) from PBMCs. This chain's CDR3 is CSASYGSEGETQYF. The CDR3 DNA sequence: TGCAGTGCTAGTTACGGCTCCGAAGGAGAGACCCAGTACTTC.